This T cell receptor beta chain was sequenced in a study of OX40 agonist ivuxolimab in advanced cancers. Study-level background: Patients undergoing dose escalation presented with hepatocellular carcinoma, melanoma, renal cell or head and neck cancer.

The V gene end was trimmed by 3 bases and the J gene end by 3 bases; junction bases not matched to a gene: 9. Per the germline V gene, CDR1 is SEHNR and CDR2 is FQNEAQ (reference sequence). The CDR3 has 16 residues. Using immunoSEQ multiplex PCR, the repertoire was profiled, and TCRdb retains in-frame clones only, with some absent. The repertoire holds some 110,000 clones, with 93% as singletons. The sample consisted of CD4+ or CD8+ T cells sorted from blood, taken in a trial of the OX40 agonist ivuxolimab. V is TRBV7-9 and J is TRBJ1-1; 8 nucleotides align to TRBD1. This receptor was taken from an adult with an advanced solid tumor such as melanoma, head and neck, liver or kidney cancer. CDR3 sequence reads: CASSFATGERYTEAFF. CDR3 in DNA: TGTGCCAGCAGCTTTGCGACAGGGGAGCGGTACACTGAAGCTTTCTTT.